Shown below are 12 T cell receptor beta chains from a single sample sequenced in a study of T cells in Graves' hyperthyroidism and ophthalmopathy. What was amplified from RNA transcripts were TCR beta CDR3 regions. The primer set for the first-round RT-PCR of the TCR CDR3 was HTBI. TCRdb processed the multiplex PCR reads anew with MiXCR; each CDR3 protein has one entry. This sample carries approximately 620,000 distinct CDR3 sequences, around 16% of them seen once, and the ten largest clones take around 3.5%. Sequenced: blood. Source of these receptors: a woman aged 35 to 49 with Graves' ophthalmopathy.

The table lists this clonotype with a few counts. CDR3 bases: TGTGCCAGCAGCTTGGGGACTAGTGAGCAGTTCTTC. Translated, it gives CASSLGTSEQFF. The chain joins TRBV7-9 to TRBJ2-1; 8 bases fit TRBD2. Germline CDR1 is SEHNR and CDR2 is FQNEAQ (reference sequence). This CDR3 is 12 amino acids long. V was clipped by 3 bases and J by 9 bases; unmatched bases: 1.

The chain joins TRBV15 to TRBJ2-5; 9 bases fit TRBD2. Trimming removed 1 base from V and 6 bases from J; junction bases left unmatched: 3. There are 14 residues in the CDR3. In germline, CDR1 is LNHNV, CDR2 YYDKDF (reference sequence). CDR3 residues: CATSRVAGGKTQYF. The CDR3 coding sequence is TGTGCCACCAGCAGAGTGGCGGGGGGGAAGACCCAGTACTTC.

This chain uses TRBV20-1 with TRBJ2-3; 8 bases match TRBD2. The CDR3 runs to 13 residues. V lost 6 bases, J lost 4 bases, and 6 bases stayed unmatched. CDR1 DFQATT and CDR2 SNEGSKA come from the germline V gene (reference sequence). The CDR3 coding sequence is TGCAGTGCATTGCGGGGGGCACCAGATACGCAGTATTTT. Its protein is CSALRGAPDTQYF.

The table lists this clonotype with a few counts. The genes are TRBV12-3 or TRBV12-4 and TRBJ2-7; 10 bases agree with TRBD2. This CDR3 is built from 14 residues. With V trimmed by 6 bases and J by 6 bases, 8 bases remained unmatched. DNA of the CDR3: TGTGCCAGCAGCATCCTAGCGGGAGAAGGCGAGCAGTACTTC. It codes for CASSILAGEGEQYF.

As for this clonotype: This could be a read error, since a much larger clone is one nucleotide away. J is TRBJ1-2 and V is TRBV12-3 or TRBV12-4; TRBD1 aligns across 8 bases. This CDR3 is 13 amino acids long. CDR3 region: CVSSPDRAIGYTF. CDR3 nucleotides: TGTGTCAGCAGCCCGGACAGGGCTATTGGGTACACCTTC.

J is TRBJ2-2 and V is TRBV3-1, with 11 bases aligning to TRBD1. CDR3 length: 15 residues. V gave up 4 bases and J gave up 6 bases; unmatched junction bases: 4. Germline-derived CDR1 and CDR2 are LGHDT and YNNKEL (reference sequence). The CDR3 nucleotides are TGTGCCAGCAGCCGGACAGGGGGCGCTTCCGGGGAGCTGTTTTTT. It is translated as CASSRTGGASGELFF. Based on the CDR3 plus reference TRBV3-1 and TRBJ2-2, the full variable domain is DTAVSQTPKYLVTQMGNDKSIKCEQNLGHDTMYWYKQDSKKFLKIMFSYNNKELIINETVPNRFSPKSPDKAHLNLHINSLELGDSAVYFCASSRTGGASGELFFGEGSRLTVL.

This clonotype has ten or more counts. This chain uses TRBV3-1 with TRBJ2-5; D remains ambiguous. Germline V CDR1 and CDR2: LGHDT, YNNKEL (reference sequence). Trimming stripped 2 bases from V and 4 bases from J, with 8 bases between. This CDR3 is 13 amino acids long. CDR3 region: CASSQKASETQYF. The CDR3, as DNA: TGTGCCAGCAGCCAAAAAGCGTCAGAGACCCAGTACTTC.

This clonotype was seen many times. The chain has TRBV28 and TRBJ1-2, with D maybe TRBD1 (6 bases). Germline CDR1 MDHEN, CDR2 SYDVKM. This CDR3 comprises 14 residues. Trimming took 5 bases from V and 4 from J, leaving 14 bases between them. CDR3 sequence (DNA): TGTGCCAGCAGTCCGACAGGACCCATCTATGGCTACACCTTC. This translates into CASSPTGPIYGYTF.

This clonotype showed up many times. The CDR3 DNA sequence: TGTGCCAGCACTCAAAGGACAGGTAGAAACGAGCAGTACTTC. Encoded protein: CASTQRTGRNEQYF. The rearrangement uses TRBV7-9 and TRBJ2-7; TRBD1 matches at 7 bases. Germline trimming cut 7 bases from V and 5 bases from J; bases unmatched to any gene: 11. The CDR3 consists of 14 residues. The V gene's germline CDR1 is SEHNR and CDR2 FQNEAQ (reference sequence).

V and J are TRBV29-1 and TRBJ2-3, with 7 bases aligning to TRBD1. There are 16 residues in the CDR3. Trimming at V came to 3 bases and at J to 0 bases, leaving 9 bases not matched to a gene. The V gene's germline CDR1 is SQVTM and CDR2 ANQGSEA. CDR3 loop: CSVEGLTGESTDTQYF. The CDR3 DNA reads TGCAGCGTTGAGGGCCTAACAGGGGAAAGCACAGATACGCAGTATTTT.

This clonotype has at least ten counts. The chain carries TRBV2 and TRBJ2-7; no firm D call. V shed 3 bases and J shed 4 bases, with 7 bases lying between them. This CDR3 comprises 12 residues. Germline V gene sequence: CDR1 SNHLY, CDR2 FYNNEI. CDR3 protein: CASSETLYEQYF. For the CDR3, the DNA is TGTGCCAGCAGTGAGACCCTTTACGAGCAGTACTTC.

This clonotype was counted a few times. The chain has TRBV7-9 and TRBJ2-1, with D perhaps matching TRBD1 (6 bases). V lost 5 bases and J 0 bases, leaving 11 bases between the germline ends. Per germline, CDR1 SEHNR and CDR2 FQNEAQ (reference sequence). The CDR3 has 15 residues. The chain's CDR3 is CASSPSGASYNEQFF. CDR3 nucleotides: TGTGCCAGCAGCCCCTCAGGGGCCTCCTACAATGAGCAGTTCTTC.